This T cell receptor (beta chain) was found in a study of shared clonotypes between healthy human individuals. The CDR3 is 16 residues long. Germline lookup yields CDR1 SGHTA and CDR2 FQGNSA. V lost 6 bases, J lost 4 bases, and 6 bases stayed unmatched. Sequenced by immunoSEQ multiplex PCR; TCRdb stores in-frame clones only, minus some. This sample has over 2 million clones; about nine tenths occur once, and the top ten carry 0.3% to 0.45%. What was sequenced was naive CD4+ T cells from PBMCs. As to subset: CD45RA+ positively selected. This sequence joins TRBV7-2 and TRBJ2-2; 12 bases align to TRBD1. This TCR derives from a young man in good health. Some clones in this sample may be carry-over from other donors' samples. The CDR3 is CASRHRDRGPTGELFF. The DNA for the CDR3 is TGTGCCAGCAGACACCGGGACAGGGGGCCCACCGGGGAGCTGTTTTTT. Combining the CDR3 with reference TRBV7-2 and TRBJ2-2 gives the whole variable domain GAGVSQSPSNKVTEKGKDVELRCDPISGHTALYWYRQSLGQGLEFLIYFQGNSAPDKSGLPSDRFSAERTGGSVSTLTIQRTQQEDSAVYLCASRHRDRGPTGELFFGEGSRLTVL.